The subject of this entry is one TCR beta chain. The antigen is unknown. The PCR was carried out with 60 Vbeta primers and 13 Jbeta primers. The table came from immunoSEQ multiplex PCR; TCRdb's copy has only in-frame clones and leaves some out. This table holds about 100,000 clones, roughly 69% found once. Germline V lookup: CDR1 SGHNT, CDR2 YYREEE (reference sequence). V shed 0 bases and J shed 2 bases, with 8 bases lying between them. The CDR3 runs to 14 residues. The sample belongs to a study of cytomegalovirus exposure and HLA in healthy donors. Study-wide results and limits: Equally common other TCR beta chains were less clonally expanded than HLA-associated ones, a later analysis found. In a later analysis, an Asian-associated ancestry cluster reportedly showed fewer N-insertions than the 666-donor mean.

The material sequenced was PBMCs. The source is a young man in good health and CMV-seropositive. The chain joins TRBV5-4 to TRBJ1-1, with a possible D match to TRBD1 (6 bases). The CDR3 loop reads CASSLVDRNTEAFF. Here the CDR3 DNA reads TGTGCCAGCAGCTTGGTGGACAGAAACACTGAAGCTTTCTTT. The full variable domain, with the rest looked up from reference TRBV5-4 and TRBJ1-1, is ETGVTQSPTHLIKTRGQQVTLRCSSQSGHNTVSWYQQALGQGPQFIFQYYREEENGRGNFPPRFSGLQFPNYSSELNVNALELDDSALYLCASSLVDRNTEAFFGQGTRLTVV.